Shown below are 25 T cell receptor beta chains from a single sample sequenced in a study of T cells after yellow fever vaccination. In TCRdb, the 5' RACE reads were re-called with MiXCR into one record per CDR3 protein. The sample records 200,000 to 250,000 distinct CDR3 sequences, under 3.5% being singletons. Specimen: CD4+ T cells sorted from PBMCs, collected 10 days after the yellow fever booster vaccination. These receptors were collected from a man between 18 and 29 years old who received the YFV17D yellow fever vaccine.

This clonotype was seen at least ten times. The V gene is TRBV4-3, the J gene TRBJ1-4, with D unclear. This CDR3 spans 15 amino acids. Between the trimmed V and J ends, which lost 0 bases and 5 bases, there was a span of 10 bases. Germline CDR1 and CDR2: LGHNA and YSLEER. The CDR3 reads CASSQDRQQNEKLFF. CDR3 DNA: TGCGCCAGCAGCCAAGACAGGCAGCAGAATGAAAAACTGTTTTTT.

This clonotype came up a few times. The rearrangement uses TRBV5-1 and TRBJ1-1; TRBD1 might be the D (5 bases). Trimming took 4 bases from V and 6 from J, leaving 16 bases between them. CDR3 size: 14 residues. Germline CDR1 reads SGHRS; CDR2 reads YFSETQ. The CDR3 DNA reads as TGCGCCAGCAGCACACCCGGGACGATGGCTGAAGCTTTCTTT. Encoded protein: CASSTPGTMAEAFF.

This clonotype was counted at least ten times. The V call is TRBV5-4, the J call TRBJ1-2, with TRBD1 as a possible D gene (5 bases). Germline V gene lookup returns CDR1 SGHNT and CDR2 YYREEE (reference sequence). Trimming left V 5 bases short and J 1 base short, with 18 bases between. The CDR3 extends over 16 amino acids. CDR3 nucleotides: TGTGCCAGCAGGATTGGGACGGGAGCTGTTAACTATGGCTACACCTTC. This codes for CASRIGTGAVNYGYTF.

This clonotype was detected many times. The chain carries TRBV6-2 or TRBV6-3 and TRBJ2-2; tentative D call: TRBD1 (6 bases). Germline V gene lookup returns CDR1 MNHEY and CDR2 SVGEGT. V was trimmed by 11 bases and J by 0 bases, leaving 13 bases between them. CDR3 length: 14 residues. The CDR3 is CASKGGSNTGELFF. Written as DNA, the CDR3 is TGTGCCTCTAAAGGGGGTTCGAACACCGGGGAGCTGTTTTTT.

This clonotype has a count of ten or more. The chain couples TRBV20-1 to TRBJ2-2; 8 bases fit TRBD1. CDR1 DFQATT and CDR2 SNEGSKA come from the germline V gene (reference sequence). V was clipped by 5 bases and J by 4 bases; unmatched bases: 6. The CDR3 spans 14 residues. For the CDR3, the DNA is TGCAGTGCTGAGGACAGGGCACCCACCGGGGAGCTGTTTTTT. Protein product: CSAEDRAPTGELFF.

This clonotype was counted between two and nine times. This chain connects TRBV29-1 to TRBJ1-4; 8 bases align to TRBD1. V was pared by 6 bases and J by 5 bases, with 5 bases of the junction left unmatched. The CDR3 extends over 13 amino acids. Germline V lookup: CDR1 SQVTM, CDR2 ANQGSEA. The CDR3 spells CSVKGQDNEKLFF. DNA of the CDR3: TGCAGCGTGAAGGGACAGGACAATGAAAAACTGTTTTTT.

The chain carries TRBV7-2 and TRBJ2-2, with no clear D. From germline, CDR1 is SGHTA and CDR2 FQGNSA. Between the trimmed V and J ends, which lost 3 bases and 8 bases, there was a span of 10 bases. This CDR3 is 13 amino acids long. For the CDR3, the DNA is TGTGCCAGCAGCTTCAGTGTTTTGGGGGAGCTGTTTTTT. Its translation is CASSFSVLGELFF.

In this sample, this clonotype turned up many times. The genes are TRBV15 and TRBJ2-3; D may correspond to TRBD1 or TRBD2 (5 bases each). This CDR3 contains 16 residues. Per the germline V gene, CDR1 is LNHNV and CDR2 is YYDKDF (reference sequence). V lost 0 bases and J lost 1, with 11 bases in between. Here the CDR3 DNA reads TGTGCCACCAGCAGAGATTCGCGAGGGGGCACAGATACGCAGTATTTT. Translating it yields CATSRDSRGGTDTQYF.

This clonotype was recorded a few times. The chain employs TRBV25-1 and TRBJ2-5, with D perhaps TRBD2 (6 bases). V dropped 1 base and J dropped 0 bases, with 9 bases sitting between them. Germline-derived CDR1 and CDR2 are MGHDK and SYGVNS. This CDR3 spans 15 amino acids. DNA for the CDR3: TGTGCCAGCAGTGAATCTGGGGGGAACCAAGAGACCCAGTACTTC. Its protein is CASSESGGNQETQYF.

The chain has TRBV6-6 and TRBJ2-5, with TRBD2 matching over 11 bases. The CDR3 totals 18 residues. J gave up 3 bases and V 6 bases, and 15 bases lay outside the gene matches. CDR1 and CDR2 from the germline V gene are MNHNY and SVGAGI (reference sequence). CDR3: CASSLIAGGLSDKETQYF. In nucleotides, the CDR3 is TGTGCCAGCAGCCTCATAGCGGGGGGGCTTTCTGATAAAGAGACCCAGTACTTC.

This clonotype was seen repeatedly, ten times or more. The J gene is TRBJ1-4, the V gene TRBV4-3; TRBD1 matches 7 bases. V lost 3 bases and J lost 6; bases outside the gene matches: 16. CDR3 length equals 18 residues. Germline CDR1 reads LGHNA; CDR2 reads YSLEER. DNA for the CDR3: TGCGCCAGCAGCCAGAGGGGGGACAGTCGAGGATTCGATGAAAAACTGTTTTTT. Its translation: CASSQRGDSRGFDEKLFF.

This clonotype was found many times. The chain links TRBV4-2 to TRBJ1-4; D is unresolved. CDR3 size: 14 residues. CDR1 is LGHNA and CDR2 is YNFKEQ in the germline V gene. Trimming stripped 4 bases from V and 8 bases from J, with 14 bases between. The CDR3 DNA reads as TGTGCCAGCAGCCCCCGGATGGAGCGAGAAAAACTGTTTTTT. Encoded protein: CASSPRMEREKLFF.

This clonotype was counted ten times or more. This chain joins TRBV12-3 or TRBV12-4 and TRBJ1-5, with TRBD1 matching over 10 bases. The CDR3 loop spans 19 amino acids. With 3 bases clipped from V and 3 bases from J, the junction kept 14 bases outside the gene matches. This chain's CDR3 is CASSFSTGGISTSNQPQHF. CDR3 sequence (DNA): TGTGCCAGCAGTTTTTCGACAGGGGGCATTTCTACTTCCAATCAGCCCCAGCATTTT.

The chain links TRBV5-6 to TRBJ1-5; D is possibly TRBD1 (6 bases). Germline V gives CDR1 SGHDT, CDR2 YYEEEE. CDR3 length equals 16 residues. The V end was cut by 3 bases, the J end by 2 bases, with 15 bases between. In DNA, the CDR3 is TGTGCCAGCAGCTGGTGGGACACCCTCGGCAATCAGCCCCAGCATTTT. This gives the protein CASSWWDTLGNQPQHF.

The sample holds a few counts of this clonotype. The V gene is TRBV29-1, the J gene TRBJ2-1, with D hard to call. This CDR3 is built from 11 residues. The germline gives CDR1 SQVTM, CDR2 ANQGSEA. The V gene lost 0 bases and the J gene lost 12 bases, with 9 bases spanning the gap. The CDR3 DNA sequence: TGCAGCGTTGAAGACCCGTCCCGGCAGTTCTTC. It specifies CSVEDPSRQFF.

The chain combines TRBV25-1 with TRBJ1-6; tentative D call: TRBD1 (6 bases). The V and J ends lost 4 bases and 7 bases respectively, with 14 bases between them. The CDR3 length is 15 residues. The germline gives CDR1 MGHDK, CDR2 SYGVNS. CDR3 nucleotide sequence: TGTGCCAGCAGTGGGACAGCTTCGGGAAATTCACCCCTCCACTTT. It yields the protein CASSGTASGNSPLHF.

This clonotype has a count of ten or more. The chain uses TRBV20-1 and TRBJ2-5, with TRBD2 as a possible D gene (6 bases). The germline V gene encodes CDR1 DFQATT and CDR2 SNEGSKA (reference sequence). V was trimmed by 7 bases and J by 3 bases, leaving 9 bases between them. CDR3 length: 11 amino acids. Here the CDR3 reads CSVRGKETQYF. The CDR3 DNA follows: TGCAGTGTGCGGGGCAAAGAGACCCAGTACTTC.

This clonotype occurred many times. This chain connects TRBV7-3 to TRBJ1-1, with D hard to call. Trimming pared 5 bases from V and 3 bases from J, leaving 10 bases between. This CDR3 contains 13 residues. CDR1 SGHTA and CDR2 FQGTGA come from the germline V gene. The CDR3 here is CASSPSGYTEAFF. The CDR3 coding sequence is TGTGCCAGCAGCCCGAGCGGGTACACTGAAGCTTTCTTT.

The sample holds many counts of this clonotype. V and J are TRBV7-2 and TRBJ1-3, with D tentatively TRBD1 (5 bases). CDR1 and CDR2 from the germline V gene are SGHTA and FQGNSA. This CDR3 region has 17 residues. V dropped 5 bases and J dropped 0 bases, with 17 bases sitting between them. The CDR3 is CASSPVPGRSSGNTIYF. The CDR3 bases are TGTGCCAGCAGCCCCGTCCCGGGACGGAGCTCTGGAAACACCATATATTTT.

This clonotype was recorded many times. The V gene is TRBV4-2, the J gene TRBJ2-3; the match to TRBD1 covers 12 bases. Germline CDR1 and CDR2: LGHNA and YNFKEQ. The CDR3 has 16 residues. J lost 1 base, V lost 1 base, and 0 bases had no gene match. CDR3 sequence: CASSQGDRGRTDTQYF. The CDR3, as DNA: TGTGCCAGCAGCCAAGGGGACAGGGGGCGCACAGATACGCAGTATTTT.

This clonotype was observed many times. V is TRBV7-2 and J is TRBJ2-2; D perhaps matches TRBD1 (6 bases). The V and J ends lost 4 bases and 0 bases respectively, with 9 bases between them. Per the germline V gene, CDR1 is SGHTA and CDR2 is FQGNSA. The CDR3 is 15 amino acids. CDR3 in amino acids: CASSYRTANTGELFF. In DNA, the CDR3 is TGTGCCAGCAGCTACCGGACAGCGAACACCGGGGAGCTGTTTTTT.

This clonotype was seen at least ten times. This chain uses TRBV7-3 with TRBJ1-1; 7 positions match TRBD1. CDR3 length: 15 amino acids. The V gene end was trimmed by 5 bases and the J gene end by 4 bases; junction bases not matched to a gene: 10. Germline V gene lookup returns CDR1 SGHTA and CDR2 FQGTGA. The CDR3 protein is CASSRQGGGGTEAFF. The CDR3 region has the DNA TGTGCCAGCAGCAGACAGGGAGGGGGCGGCACTGAAGCTTTCTTT.

The sample holds many counts of this clonotype. This sequence joins TRBV7-2 and TRBJ2-3, with D possibly matching TRBD2 (6 bases). The ends were cut back, 5 bases at V and 7 bases at J, with 13 bases in the middle. The CDR3 loop spans 13 amino acids. The germline CDR1 and CDR2 sequences are SGHTA and FQGNSA. The CDR3 nucleotides are TGTGCCAGCAGCGGCGGGGATAAATATACGCAGTATTTT. Its translation: CASSGGDKYTQYF.

This clonotype has ten or more counts. The chain couples TRBV7-2 to TRBJ2-5; D perhaps matches TRBD2 (6 bases). From germline, CDR1 is SGHTA and CDR2 FQGNSA. This CDR3 is 17 amino acids long. V shed 0 bases and J shed 2 bases, with 16 bases lying between them. CDR3 region: CASSLARASAGQETQYF. The CDR3 DNA reads TGTGCCAGCAGCTTAGCGCGGGCTAGCGCTGGGCAAGAGACCCAGTACTTC.

This clonotype showed up just a few times. V gene TRBV27 combines with J gene TRBJ2-3; 9 positions agree with TRBD2. Per germline, CDR1 MNHEY and CDR2 SMNVEV (reference sequence). The CDR3 sequence is 17 residues long. After removal of 2 bases from V and 1 base from J, the junction contained 7 bases not matched to a gene. CDR3 sequence (DNA): TGTGCCAGCAGTTTACCTCGACTAGCGGACGGCACAGATACGCAGTATTTT. Translation gives CASSLPRLADGTDTQYF.